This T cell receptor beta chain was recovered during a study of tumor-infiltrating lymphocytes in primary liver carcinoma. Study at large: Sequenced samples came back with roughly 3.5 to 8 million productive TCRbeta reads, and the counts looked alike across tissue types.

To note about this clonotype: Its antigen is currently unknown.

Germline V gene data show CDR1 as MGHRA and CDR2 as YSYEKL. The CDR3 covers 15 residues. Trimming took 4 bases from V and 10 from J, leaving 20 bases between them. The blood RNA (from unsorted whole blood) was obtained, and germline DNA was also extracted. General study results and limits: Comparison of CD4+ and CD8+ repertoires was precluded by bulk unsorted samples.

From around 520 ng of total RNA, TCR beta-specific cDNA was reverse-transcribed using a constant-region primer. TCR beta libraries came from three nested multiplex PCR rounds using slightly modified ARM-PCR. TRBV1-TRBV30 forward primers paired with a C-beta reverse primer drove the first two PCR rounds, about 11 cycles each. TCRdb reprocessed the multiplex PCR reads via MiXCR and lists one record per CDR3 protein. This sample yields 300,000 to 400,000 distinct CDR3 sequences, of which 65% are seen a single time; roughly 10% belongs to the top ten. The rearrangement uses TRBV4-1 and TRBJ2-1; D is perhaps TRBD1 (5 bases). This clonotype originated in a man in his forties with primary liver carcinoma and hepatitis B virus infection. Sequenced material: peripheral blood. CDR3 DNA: TGCGCCAGCAGCCTAACAGGTAGCTCCTACAGCGAGCAGTTCTTC. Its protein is CASSLTGSSYSEQFF.